One sample yielded the 5 T cell receptor beta chains listed below, sequenced in a study of identical twins. TCRdb recomputed calls from the 5' RACE reads with MiXCR, one row per CDR3 protein. The sample yields 400,000 to 550,000 distinct CDR3 sequences, roughly 21% seen once. The same data also contributed to another study, on T cells expressing NK-cell markers.

The sequenced sample was CD4+ T cells sorted from blood. These receptors were collected from a young woman in good health.

This chain links TRBV9 with TRBJ2-1; D possibly corresponds to TRBD1 (5 bases). V was pared by 1 base and J by 7 bases, with 15 bases between. Germline V CDR1 and CDR2: SGDLS, YYNGEE. This CDR3 has 15 residues. CDR3 amino acids: CASSVMAGPWNEQFF. The CDR3 DNA sequence: TGTGCCAGCAGCGTAATGGCAGGGCCTTGGAATGAGCAGTTCTTC. Supplemented by reference TRBV9 and TRBJ2-1, the full variable domain reads DSGVTQTPKHLITATGQRVTLRCSPRSGDLSVYWYQQSLDQGLQFLIQYYNGEERAKGNILERFSAQQFPDLHSELNLSSLELGDSALYFCASSVMAGPWNEQFFGPGTRLTVL.

In its sample, this clonotype was seen a few times. J is TRBJ2-1 and V is TRBV10-2; 13 bases agree with TRBD2. The V gene end was trimmed by 8 bases and the J gene end by 5 bases; junction bases not matched to a gene: 9. From germline, CDR1 is WSHSY and CDR2 SAAADI. The length of the CDR3 is 16 residues. CDR3 nucleotides: TGCGCCAGCTTAACTAGCGGGAGGGCCGGGCACAATGAGCAGTTCTTC. It is translated as CASLTSGRAGHNEQFF.

The chain carries TRBV12-3 or TRBV12-4 and TRBJ2-7, with 8 bases identical to TRBD1. V lost 5 bases, J lost 5 bases, and 5 bases stayed unmatched. The CDR3 is 13 residues long. The CDR3 DNA follows: TGTGCCAGCAGTAAGACAGGGGAGGACGAGCAGTACTTC. Translated: CASSKTGEDEQYF.

This sequence joins TRBV12-3 or TRBV12-4 and TRBJ1-1; 11 nucleotides align to TRBD1. The V gene end was trimmed by 6 bases and the J gene end by 4 bases; junction bases not matched to a gene: 4. This CDR3 comprises 14 residues. The CDR3 coding sequence is TGTGCCAGCAGACGGACAGGGGGCATCACTGAAGCTTTCTTT. This gives the protein CASRRTGGITEAFF.

V gene TRBV20-1 combines with J gene TRBJ2-5; no firm D call. Trimming stripped 4 bases from V and 2 bases from J, with 8 bases between. This CDR3 is 12 amino acids long. CDR1 is DFQATT and CDR2 is SNEGSKA in the germline V gene (reference sequence). CDR3 protein: CSATSTQETQYF. CDR3 nucleotides: TGCAGTGCTACGTCTACGCAAGAGACCCAGTACTTC.